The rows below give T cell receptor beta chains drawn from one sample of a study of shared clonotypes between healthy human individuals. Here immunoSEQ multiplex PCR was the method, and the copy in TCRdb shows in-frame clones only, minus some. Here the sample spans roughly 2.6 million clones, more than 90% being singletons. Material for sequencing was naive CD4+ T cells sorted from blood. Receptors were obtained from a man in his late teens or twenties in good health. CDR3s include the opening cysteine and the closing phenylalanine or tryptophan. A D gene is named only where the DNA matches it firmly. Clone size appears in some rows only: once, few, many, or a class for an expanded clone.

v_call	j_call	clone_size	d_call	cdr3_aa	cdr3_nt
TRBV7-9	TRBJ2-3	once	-	CASSPVGTRTDTQYF	TGTGCCAGCAGCCCCGTGGGTACACGCACAGATACGCAGTATTTT
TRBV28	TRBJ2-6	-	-	CASRDSLSGANVLTF	TGTGCCAGCAGGGACAGCCTCTCTGGGGCCAACGTCCTGACTTTC
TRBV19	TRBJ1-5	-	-	CASSVEGRRNQPQHF	TGTGCCAGTTCAGTCGAGGGGCGGCGGAATCAGCCCCAGCATTTT
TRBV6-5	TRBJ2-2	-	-	CASSYYTGELFF	TGTGCCAGCAGTTACTACACCGGGGAGCTGTTTTTT
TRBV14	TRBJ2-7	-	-	CASSHPRETKEQYF	TGTGCCAGCAGCCATCCTCGAGAAACGAAAGAGCAGTACTTC
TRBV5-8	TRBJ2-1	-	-	CASSDWDGDNEQFF	TGTGCCAGCAGTGATTGGGACGGAGACAATGAGCAGTTCTTC
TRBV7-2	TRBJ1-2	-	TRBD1	CASSLEGAIYGYTF	TGTGCCAGCAGCTTAGAGGGGGCGATCTATGGCTACACCTTC
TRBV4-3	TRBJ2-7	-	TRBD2	CASSRLLAGPSYEQYF	TGCGCCAGCAGTCGGTTACTAGCGGGCCCTTCCTACGAGCAGTACTTC
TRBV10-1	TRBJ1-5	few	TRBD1	CASRGTGVNQPQHF	TGCGCCAGCAGGGGGACAGGAGTGAATCAGCCCCAGCATTTT
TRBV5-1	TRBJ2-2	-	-	CASSLATEVVRELFF	TGCGCCAGCAGCTTGGCTACAGAGGTGGTACGGGAGCTGTTTTTT
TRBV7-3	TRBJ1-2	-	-	CASSYGENYGYTF	TGTGCCAGCAGCTATGGGGAAAACTATGGCTACACCTTC
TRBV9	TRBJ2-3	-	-	CASSGHHTGTDTQYF	TGTGCCAGCAGCGGCCACCACACTGGCACAGATACGCAGTATTTT
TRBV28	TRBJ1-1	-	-	CASSLPMNTEAFF	TGTGCCAGCAGTCTCCCTATGAACACTGAAGCTTTCTTT
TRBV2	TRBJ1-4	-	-	CASSHRLATNEKLFF	TGTGCCAGCAGTCATAGACTTGCAACTAATGAAAAACTGTTTTTT
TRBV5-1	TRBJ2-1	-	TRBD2	CASSLSGLAGANEQFF	TGCGCCAGCAGCCTCTCGGGGCTAGCGGGAGCCAATGAGCAGTTCTTC
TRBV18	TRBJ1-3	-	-	CASSPEWTNRNTIYF	TGTGCCAGCTCACCCGAGTGGACAAACCGAAACACCATATATTTT
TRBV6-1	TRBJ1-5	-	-	CASRMGGANQPQHF	TGTGCCAGCAGGATGGGGGGGGCGAATCAGCCCCAGCATTTT
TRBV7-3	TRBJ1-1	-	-	CASSLRGRERGRDTEAFF	TGTGCCAGCAGCTTAAGGGGCAGGGAAAGGGGTAGGGACACTGAAGCTTTCTTT
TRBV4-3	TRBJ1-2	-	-	CASSQDGVMGNYGYTF	TGCGCCAGCAGCCAAGATGGGGTGATGGGGAACTATGGCTACACCTTC
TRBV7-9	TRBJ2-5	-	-	CASSLSDQGLKETQYF	TGTGCCAGCAGTCTTAGTGACCAGGGGTTGAAGGAGACCCAGTACTTC
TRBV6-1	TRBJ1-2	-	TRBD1	CASSESTGPNYGYTF	TGTGCCAGCAGTGAGTCGACAGGGCCCAACTATGGCTACACCTTC
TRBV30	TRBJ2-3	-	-	CAWSPGTSTDTQYF	TGTGCCTGGAGTCCCGGGACTTCCACAGATACGCAGTATTTT
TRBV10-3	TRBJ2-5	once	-	CATREEVKETQYF	TGTGCCACCAGAGAGGAAGTGAAAGAGACCCAGTACTTC
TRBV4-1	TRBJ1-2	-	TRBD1	CASSHPGQGSGYTF	TGCGCCAGCAGCCATCCGGGACAGGGAAGTGGCTACACCTTC
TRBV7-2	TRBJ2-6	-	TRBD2	CASSSGGIGANVLTF	TGTGCCAGCAGCTCCGGGGGGATAGGGGCCAACGTCCTGACTTTC
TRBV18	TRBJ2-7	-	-	CASSLSSYEQYF	TGTGCCAGCTCCCTGAGCTCCTACGAGCAGTACTTC
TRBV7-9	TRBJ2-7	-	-	CASSVGSPPYEQYF	TGTGCCAGCAGCGTCGGGAGTCCTCCTTACGAGCAGTACTTC
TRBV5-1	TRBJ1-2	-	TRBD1	CASSFGPRTGGNYGYTF	TGCGCCAGCAGCTTTGGCCCCCGGACAGGGGGCAACTATGGCTACACCTTC
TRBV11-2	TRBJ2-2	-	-	CASRILITGELFF	TGTGCCAGCAGGATTCTAATCACCGGGGAGCTGTTTTTT
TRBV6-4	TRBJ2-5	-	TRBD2	CASSPGLADQETQYF	TGTGCCAGCAGCCCGGGACTAGCGGACCAAGAGACCCAGTACTTC
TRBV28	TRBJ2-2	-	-	CASTNLNTGELFF	TGTGCCAGCACCAACTTGAACACCGGGGAGCTGTTTTTT
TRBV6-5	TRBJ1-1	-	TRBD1	CASSYLRTGGRTEAFF	TGTGCCAGCAGTTACCTTCGGACAGGGGGGCGGACTGAAGCTTTCTTT
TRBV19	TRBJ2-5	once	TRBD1	CASRDRGLGETQYF	TGTGCCAGTCGCGACAGGGGGCTGGGAGAGACCCAGTACTTC
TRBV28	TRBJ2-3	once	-	CASSPPTIGVRTDTQYF	TGTGCCAGCAGTCCTCCGACGATAGGGGTTCGGACAGATACGCAGTATTTT
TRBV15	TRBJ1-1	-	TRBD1	CATSRDSQRQGANTEAFF	TGTGCCACCAGCAGAGATTCTCAAAGACAGGGGGCGAACACTGAAGCTTTCTTT
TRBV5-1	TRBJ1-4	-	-	CASSEGGTTNEKLFF	TGCGCCAGCAGCGAAGGGGGGACAACTAATGAAAAACTGTTTTTT
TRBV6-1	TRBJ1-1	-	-	CASPSPRIGNTEAFF	TGTGCCAGTCCCAGTCCCCGGATAGGGAACACTGAAGCTTTCTTT
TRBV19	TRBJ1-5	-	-	CASSVGNQPQHF	TGTGCCAGTAGTGTGGGGAATCAGCCCCAGCATTTT
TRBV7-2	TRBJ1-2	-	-	CASGGIRYGYTF	TGTGCCAGCGGGGGGATCCGCTATGGCTACACCTTC
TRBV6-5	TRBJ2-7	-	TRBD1	CASRPTGGKSYEQYF	TGTGCCAGCAGACCCACAGGGGGGAAATCCTACGAGCAGTACTTC
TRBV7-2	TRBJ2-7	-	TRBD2	CASSLAELAGGYEQYF	TGTGCCAGCAGCTTAGCGGAACTAGCGGGGGGATACGAGCAGTACTTC
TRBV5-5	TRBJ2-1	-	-	CASSRTALQNEQFF	TGTGCCAGCAGCCGGACAGCCCTACAGAATGAGCAGTTCTTC
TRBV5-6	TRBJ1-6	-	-	CASSLRSGESPLHF	TGTGCCAGCAGCTTGAGGTCGGGGGAATCACCCCTCCACTTT